This T cell receptor beta chain was sequenced for a study of T-cell memory formation after mild COVID-19. Study-wide background: TCR clusters showed largely donor specificity. Study-level results: Clones shrinking from day 15 to 85 showed even CD4/CD8 mixes; later expanders tilted CD4+. There were some responding clones in pre-infection memory, which suggested that cross-reactive memory had joined.

As regards this clonotype: Its antigen is unknown.

The CDR3 extends over 15 amino acids. The V gene's germline CDR1 is SGHVS and CDR2 FNYEAQ. J lost 4 bases, V lost 1 base, and 1 base had no gene match. TCRalpha and TCRbeta libraries used 5'RACE with constant-segment primers and UMIs. TCRdb re-called the 5' RACE reads through MiXCR, storing one row per CDR3 protein. This repertoire shows 450,000 to 650,000 distinct CDR3 sequences, just over 20% found once; its top ten account for roughly an eighth. The TCR was taken from an adult woman who had mild COVID-19 (a few samples of this study predate the infection). Cell type and time point are not known. The specimen sequenced was PBMCs or a T cell subset sorted from them (not recorded which). The chain combines TRBV7-6 with TRBJ2-2, with 9 bases identical to TRBD2. The CDR3 coding sequence is TGTGCCAGCAGCTTAGGGGGACTAGCCACCGGGGAGCTGTTTTTT. Its translation: CASSLGGLATGELFF.